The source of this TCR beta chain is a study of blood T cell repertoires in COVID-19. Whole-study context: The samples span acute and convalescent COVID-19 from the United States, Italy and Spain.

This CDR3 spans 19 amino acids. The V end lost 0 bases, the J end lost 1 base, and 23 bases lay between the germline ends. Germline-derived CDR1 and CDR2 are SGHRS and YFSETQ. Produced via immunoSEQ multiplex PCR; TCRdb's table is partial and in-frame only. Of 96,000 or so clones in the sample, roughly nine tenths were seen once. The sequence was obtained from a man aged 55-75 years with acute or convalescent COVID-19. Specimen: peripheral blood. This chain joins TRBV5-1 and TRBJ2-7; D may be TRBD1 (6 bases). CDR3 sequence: CASSLGLSIQGIWSYEQYF. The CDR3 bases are TGCGCCAGCAGCTTGGGGTTGTCCATACAGGGCATTTGGTCCTACGAGCAGTACTTC. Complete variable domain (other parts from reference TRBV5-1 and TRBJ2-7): KAGVTQTPRYLIKTRGQQVTLSCSPISGHRSVSWYQQTPGQGLQFLFEYFSETQRNKGNFPGRFSGRQFSNSRSEMNVSTLELGDSALYLCASSLGLSIQGIWSYEQYFGPGTRLTVT.